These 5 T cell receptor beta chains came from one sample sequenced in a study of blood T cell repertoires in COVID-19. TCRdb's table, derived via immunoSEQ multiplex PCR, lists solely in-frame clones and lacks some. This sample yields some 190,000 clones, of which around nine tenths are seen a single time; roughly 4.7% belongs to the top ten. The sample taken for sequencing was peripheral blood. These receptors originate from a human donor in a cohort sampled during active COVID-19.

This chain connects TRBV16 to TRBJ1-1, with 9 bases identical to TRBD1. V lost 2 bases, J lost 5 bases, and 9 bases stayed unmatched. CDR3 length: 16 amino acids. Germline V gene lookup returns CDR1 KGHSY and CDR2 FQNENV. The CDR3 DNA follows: TGTGCCAGCAGCCAAACACCGGGACAGGGAAGGACTGAAGCTTTCTTT. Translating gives CASSQTPGQGRTEAFF. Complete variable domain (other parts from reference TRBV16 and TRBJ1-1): GEEVAQTPKHLVRGEGQKAKLYCAPIKGHSYVFWYQQVLKNEFKFLISFQNENVFDETGMPKERFSAKCLPNSPCSLEIQATKLEDSAVYFCASSQTPGQGRTEAFFGQGTRLTVV.

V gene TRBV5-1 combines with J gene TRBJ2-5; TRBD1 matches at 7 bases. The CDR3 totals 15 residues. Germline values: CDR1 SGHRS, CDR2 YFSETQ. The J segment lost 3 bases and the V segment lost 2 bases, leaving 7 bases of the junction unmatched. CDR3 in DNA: TGCGCCAGCAGCTTATCGGACACAGGGGAAGAGACCCAGTACTTC. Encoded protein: CASSLSDTGEETQYF.

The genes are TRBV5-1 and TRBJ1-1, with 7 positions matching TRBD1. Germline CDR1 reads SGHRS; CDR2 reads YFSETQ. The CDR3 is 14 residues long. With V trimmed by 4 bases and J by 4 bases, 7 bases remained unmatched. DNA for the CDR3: TGCGCCAGCAGCAGAGGACAGGAGGTCACTGAAGCTTTCTTT. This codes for CASSRGQEVTEAFF.

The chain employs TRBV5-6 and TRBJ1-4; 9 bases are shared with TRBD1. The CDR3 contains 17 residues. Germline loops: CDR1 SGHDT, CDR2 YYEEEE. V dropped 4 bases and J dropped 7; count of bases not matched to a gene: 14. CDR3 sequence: CASSLMTLGQGIEKLFF. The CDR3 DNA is TGTGCCAGCAGCCTGATGACCTTGGGACAGGGTATTGAAAAACTGTTTTTT. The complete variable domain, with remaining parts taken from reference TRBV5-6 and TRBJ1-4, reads DAGVTQSPTHLIKTRGQQVTLRCSPKSGHDTVSWYQQALGQGPQFIFQYYEEEERQRGNFPDRFSGHQFPNYSSELNVNALLLGDSALYLCASSLMTLGQGIEKLFFGSGTQLSVL.

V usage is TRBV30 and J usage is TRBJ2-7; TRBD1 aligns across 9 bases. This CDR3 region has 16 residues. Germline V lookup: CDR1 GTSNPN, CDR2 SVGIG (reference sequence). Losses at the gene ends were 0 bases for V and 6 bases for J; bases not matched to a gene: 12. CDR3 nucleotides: TGTGCCTGGAGTGTGCGAATAGGGACAGGGTATGGCGAGCAGTACTTC. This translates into CAWSVRIGTGYGEQYF.